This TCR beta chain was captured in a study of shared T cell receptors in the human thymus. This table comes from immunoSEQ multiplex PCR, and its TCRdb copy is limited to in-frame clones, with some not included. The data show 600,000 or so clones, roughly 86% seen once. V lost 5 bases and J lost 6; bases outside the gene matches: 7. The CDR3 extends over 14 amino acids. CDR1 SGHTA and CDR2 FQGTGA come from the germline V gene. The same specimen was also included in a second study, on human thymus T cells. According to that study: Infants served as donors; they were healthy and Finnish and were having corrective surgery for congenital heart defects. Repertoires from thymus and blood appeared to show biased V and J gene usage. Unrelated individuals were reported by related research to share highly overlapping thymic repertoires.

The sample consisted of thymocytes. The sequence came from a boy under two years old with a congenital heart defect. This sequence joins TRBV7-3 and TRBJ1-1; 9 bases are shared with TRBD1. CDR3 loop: CASSPGTGKPEAFF. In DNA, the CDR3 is TGTGCCAGCAGCCCCGGGACAGGGAAACCTGAAGCTTTCTTT.